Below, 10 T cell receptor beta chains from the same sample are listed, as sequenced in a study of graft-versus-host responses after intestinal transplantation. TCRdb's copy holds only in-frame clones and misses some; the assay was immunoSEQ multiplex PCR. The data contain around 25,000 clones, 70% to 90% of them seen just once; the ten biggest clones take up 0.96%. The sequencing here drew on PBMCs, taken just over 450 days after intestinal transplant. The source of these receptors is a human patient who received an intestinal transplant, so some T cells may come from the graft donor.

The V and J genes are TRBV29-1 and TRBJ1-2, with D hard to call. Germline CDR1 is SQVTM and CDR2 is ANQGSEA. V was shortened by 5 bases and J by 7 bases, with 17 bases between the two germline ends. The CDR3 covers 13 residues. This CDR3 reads CSVLFPTLGGYTF. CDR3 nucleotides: TGCAGCGTTCTTTTCCCGACTTTGGGTGGCTACACCTTC.

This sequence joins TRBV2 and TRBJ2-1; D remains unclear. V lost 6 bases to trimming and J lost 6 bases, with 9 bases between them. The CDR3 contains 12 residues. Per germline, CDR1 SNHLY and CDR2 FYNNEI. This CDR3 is CASRARTNEQFF. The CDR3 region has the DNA TGTGCCAGCAGAGCTAGGACCAATGAGCAGTTCTTC.

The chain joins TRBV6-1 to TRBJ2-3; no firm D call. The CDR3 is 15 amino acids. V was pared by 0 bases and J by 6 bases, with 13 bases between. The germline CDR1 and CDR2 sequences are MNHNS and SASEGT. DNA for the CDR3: TGTGCCAGCAGTGAAGCTTTTCAAGCACCGGATACGCAGTATTTT. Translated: CASSEAFQAPDTQYF.

The CDR3 DNA reads TGTGCCAGCAGCTTATTAGGGGATACAGAGACCCAGTACTTC. Its translation: CASSLLGDTETQYF. This sequence joins TRBV13 and TRBJ2-5; weak D call: TRBD1 (5 bases). Germline V lookup: CDR1 PRHDT, CDR2 FYEKMQ (reference sequence). CDR3 length: 14 residues. Deletions cut 2 bases from V and 4 bases from J, with 11 bases between. The full variable domain, with the rest looked up from reference TRBV13 and TRBJ2-5, is AAGVIQSPRHLIKEKRETATLKCYPIPRHDTVYWYQQGPGQDPQFLISFYEKMQSDKGSIPDRFSAQQFSDYHSELNMSSLELGDSALYFCASSLLGDTETQYFGPGTRLLVL.

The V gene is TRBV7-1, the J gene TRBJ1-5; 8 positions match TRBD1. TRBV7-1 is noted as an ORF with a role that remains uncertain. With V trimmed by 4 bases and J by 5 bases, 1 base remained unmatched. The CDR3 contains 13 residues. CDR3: CASSWTGYQPQHF. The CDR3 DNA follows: TGTGCCAGCAGCTGGACAGGGTATCAGCCCCAGCATTTT.

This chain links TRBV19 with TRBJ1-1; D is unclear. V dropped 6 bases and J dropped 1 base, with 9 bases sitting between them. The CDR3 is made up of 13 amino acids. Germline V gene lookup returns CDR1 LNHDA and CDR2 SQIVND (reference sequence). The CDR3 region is CASRLATNTEAFF. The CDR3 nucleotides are TGTGCCAGTAGGCTAGCCACGAACACTGAAGCTTTCTTT.

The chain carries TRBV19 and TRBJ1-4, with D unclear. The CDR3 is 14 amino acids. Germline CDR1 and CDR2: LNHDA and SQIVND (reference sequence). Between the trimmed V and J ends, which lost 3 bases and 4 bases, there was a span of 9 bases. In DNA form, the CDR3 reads TGTGCCAGTAGTATTGTTCGGCTTAATGAAAAACTGTTTTTT. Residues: CASSIVRLNEKLFF. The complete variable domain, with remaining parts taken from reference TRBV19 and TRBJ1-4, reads DGGITQSPKYLFRKEGQNVTLSCEQNLNHDAMYWYRQDPGQGLRLIYYSQIVNDFQKGDIAEGYSVSREKKESFPLTVTSAQKNPTAFYLCASSIVRLNEKLFFGSGTQLSVL.

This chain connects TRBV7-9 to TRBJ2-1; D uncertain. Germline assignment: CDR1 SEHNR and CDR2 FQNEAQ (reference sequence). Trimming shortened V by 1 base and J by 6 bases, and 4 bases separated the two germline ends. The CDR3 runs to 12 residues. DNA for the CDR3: TGTGCCAGCAGCTTAGGAACCAATGAGCAGTTCTTC. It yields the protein CASSLGTNEQFF.

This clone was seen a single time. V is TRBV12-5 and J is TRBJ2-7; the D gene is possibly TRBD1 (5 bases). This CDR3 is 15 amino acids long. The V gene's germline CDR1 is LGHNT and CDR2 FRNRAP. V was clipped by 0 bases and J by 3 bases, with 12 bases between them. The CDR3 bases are TGTGCTAGTGGTTTGGTAGGGCAGGGAAACTACGAGCAGTACTTC. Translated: CASGLVGQGNYEQYF.

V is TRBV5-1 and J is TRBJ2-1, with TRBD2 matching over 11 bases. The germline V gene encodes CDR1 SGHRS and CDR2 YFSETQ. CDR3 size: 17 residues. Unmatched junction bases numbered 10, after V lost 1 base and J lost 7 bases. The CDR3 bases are TGCGCCAGCAGCTTGTCCGTAGTTCTAGCGGGAGGAAATGAGCAGTTCTTC. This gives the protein CASSLSVVLAGGNEQFF.